The entry below gives a single T cell receptor (beta chain) sequence along with its context. Its cognate antigen is unknown. The data were produced by immunoSEQ multiplex PCR, yet TCRdb's version contains in-frame clones alone and is incomplete. The sample shows hundreds of thousands of clones, 80% to 90% of them seen only once. The sample is drawn from a study of Ad26.COV2.S vaccination and SARS-CoV-2 variants. Across the study: Ad26.COV2.S shots went into the muscle once or twice, 56 days apart. Study-wide points: Comparability of non-spike TCR breadth was observed across vaccine and placebo recipients.

Documented treatment: some 19 received Ad26.COV2.S at low or high dose, single or two shots; roughly five received placebo; per-sample allocation not given. All samples were drawn on day 63, counting from the first vaccine or placebo injection. This person who donated was an adult of 18-55 years in Boston. Its platform was an Ad26 vector, and its expressed antigen was Wuhan-strain SARS-CoV-2 spike. The clonotype was recovered from a person aged 18 to 65 who received the Ad26.COV2.S COVID-19 vaccine or a placebo. The source material was peripheral blood, sampled in a trial of Ad26.COV2.S vaccine versus placebo.

The CDR3 protein is CASSDPGKTNEKLFF. The CDR3 coding sequence is TGTGCCAGCAGCGACCCGGGTAAAACTAATGAAAAACTGTTTTTT. This chain connects TRBV6-5 to TRBJ1-4; D is ambiguous. CDR3 size: 15 residues. Germline V lookup: CDR1 MNHEY, CDR2 SVGAGI. V was pared by 6 bases and J by 1 base, with 12 bases between.